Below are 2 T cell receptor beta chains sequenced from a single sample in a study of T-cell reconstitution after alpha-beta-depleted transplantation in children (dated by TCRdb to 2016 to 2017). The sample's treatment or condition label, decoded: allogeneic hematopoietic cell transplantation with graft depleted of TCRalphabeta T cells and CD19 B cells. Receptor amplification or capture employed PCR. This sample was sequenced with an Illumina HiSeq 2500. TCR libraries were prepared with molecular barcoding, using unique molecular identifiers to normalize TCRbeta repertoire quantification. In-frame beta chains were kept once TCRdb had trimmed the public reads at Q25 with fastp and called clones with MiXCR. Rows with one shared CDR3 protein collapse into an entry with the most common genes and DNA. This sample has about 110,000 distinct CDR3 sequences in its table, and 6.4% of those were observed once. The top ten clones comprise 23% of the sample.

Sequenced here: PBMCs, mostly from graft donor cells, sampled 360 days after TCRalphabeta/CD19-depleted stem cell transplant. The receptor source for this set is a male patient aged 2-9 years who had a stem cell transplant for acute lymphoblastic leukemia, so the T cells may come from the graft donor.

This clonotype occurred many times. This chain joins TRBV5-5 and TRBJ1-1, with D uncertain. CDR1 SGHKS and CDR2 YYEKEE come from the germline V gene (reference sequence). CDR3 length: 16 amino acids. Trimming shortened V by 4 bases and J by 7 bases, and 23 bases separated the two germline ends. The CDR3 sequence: CASSLNARRIKLEAFF. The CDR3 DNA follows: TGTGCCAGCAGCCTGAACGCTCGCAGGATAAAGCTTGAAGCTTTCTTT.

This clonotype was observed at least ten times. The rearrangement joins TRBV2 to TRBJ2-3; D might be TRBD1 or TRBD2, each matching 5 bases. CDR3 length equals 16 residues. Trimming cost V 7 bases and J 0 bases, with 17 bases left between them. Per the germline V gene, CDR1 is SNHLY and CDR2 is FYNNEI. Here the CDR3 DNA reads TGTGCCAGCAAGAAAGCACCGGGACCAAGCACAGATACGCAGTATTTT. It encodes CASKKAPGPSTDTQYF.